The entry that follows covers one TCR beta chain sequence. The antigen remains undetermined. This sample is part of a study of cytomegalovirus exposure and HLA in healthy donors. Each donor was healthy, and each was a bone marrow donor. CDR3 length equals 16 residues. Germline loops: CDR1 SGHTA, CDR2 FQGNSA. V was pared by 0 bases and J by 0 bases, with 12 bases between. General study points: Among immune exposure information, only CMV serostatus was available. Within a later analysis, the majority of CMV-associated TCR beta chains appeared HLA-restricted. A later analysis reported that several of the most significant clusters appeared to be linked to common viral pathogens, among them Epstein-Barr virus.

Vbeta (60) and Jbeta (13) primers were used in the PCR. The method was immunoSEQ multiplex PCR; TCRdb's version includes in-frame clones alone and lacks a portion of them. Here the sample spans 220,000 or so clones, 82% being singletons. This receptor was taken from a woman between 40 and 55 years old in good health and CMV-seronegative. The genes are TRBV7-2 and TRBJ2-7; a weak D match, TRBD2 (6 bases). Sample: PBMCs. The CDR3: CASSLAPGASSYEQYF. CDR3 DNA: TGTGCCAGCAGCTTAGCACCGGGAGCGAGCTCCTACGAGCAGTACTTC.